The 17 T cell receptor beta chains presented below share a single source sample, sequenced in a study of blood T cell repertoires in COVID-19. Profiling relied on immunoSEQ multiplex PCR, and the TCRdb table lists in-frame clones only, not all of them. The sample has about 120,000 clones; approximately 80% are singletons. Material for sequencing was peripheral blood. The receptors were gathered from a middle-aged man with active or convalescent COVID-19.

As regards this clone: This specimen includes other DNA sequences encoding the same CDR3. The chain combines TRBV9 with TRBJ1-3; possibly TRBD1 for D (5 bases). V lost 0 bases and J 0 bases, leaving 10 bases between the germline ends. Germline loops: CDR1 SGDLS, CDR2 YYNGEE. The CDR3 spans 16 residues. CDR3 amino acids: CASSVGAGVSGNTIYF. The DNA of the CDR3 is TGTGCCAGCAGCGTAGGAGCGGGGGTCTCTGGAAACACCATATATTTT.

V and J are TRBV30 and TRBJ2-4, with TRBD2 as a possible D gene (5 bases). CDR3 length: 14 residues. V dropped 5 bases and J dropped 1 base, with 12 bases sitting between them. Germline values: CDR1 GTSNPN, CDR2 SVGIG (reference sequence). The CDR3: CAWRGAGAKNIQYF. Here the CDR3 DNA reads TGTGCCTGGCGCGGCGCGGGCGCCAAAAACATTCAGTACTTC.

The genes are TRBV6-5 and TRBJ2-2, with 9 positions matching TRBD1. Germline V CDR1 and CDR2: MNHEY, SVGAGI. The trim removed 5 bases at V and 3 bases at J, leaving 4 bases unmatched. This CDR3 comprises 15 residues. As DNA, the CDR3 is TGTGCCAGCAGTCTCGGGACAGGGTACACCGGGGAGCTGTTTTTT. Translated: CASSLGTGYTGELFF.

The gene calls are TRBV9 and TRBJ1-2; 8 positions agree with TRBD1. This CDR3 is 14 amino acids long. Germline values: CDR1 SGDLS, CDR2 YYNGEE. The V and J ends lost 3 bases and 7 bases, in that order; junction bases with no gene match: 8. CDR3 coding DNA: TGTGCCAGCAGCGCCTCGACAGGGGCCTTTGGCTACACCTTC. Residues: CASSASTGAFGYTF. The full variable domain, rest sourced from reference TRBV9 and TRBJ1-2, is DSGVTQTPKHLITATGQRVTLRCSPRSGDLSVYWYQQSLDQGLQFLIQYYNGEERAKGNILERFSAQQFPDLHSELNLSSLELGDSALYFCASSASTGAFGYTFGSGTRLTVV.

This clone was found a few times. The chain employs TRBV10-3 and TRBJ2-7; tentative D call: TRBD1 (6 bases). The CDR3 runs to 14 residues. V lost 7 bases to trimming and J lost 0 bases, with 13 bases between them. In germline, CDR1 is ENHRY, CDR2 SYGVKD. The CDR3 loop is CAITSSDSSYEQYF. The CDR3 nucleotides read TGTGCCATCACATCATCGGACAGCTCCTACGAGCAGTACTTC.

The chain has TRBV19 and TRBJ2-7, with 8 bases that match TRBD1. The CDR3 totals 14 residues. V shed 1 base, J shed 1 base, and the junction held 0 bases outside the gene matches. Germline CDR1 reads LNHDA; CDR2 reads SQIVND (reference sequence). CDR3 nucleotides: TGTGCCAGTAGTATAGGGACAGGGTCCTACGAGCAGTACTTC. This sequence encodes CASSIGTGSYEQYF.

The CDR3 region has the DNA TGTGCCAGCAGTTTCTCCTTTGGGGCAGACTATGGCTACACCTTC. Translating gives CASSFSFGADYGYTF. V and J are TRBV27 and TRBJ1-2; perhaps TRBD1 as D (5 bases). The CDR3 extends over 15 amino acids. V lost 3 bases, J lost 3 bases, and 14 bases lay in between. Germline-derived CDR1 and CDR2 are MNHEY and SMNVEV (reference sequence).

The CDR3 DNA sequence: TGTGCCCAAGGGGGAACTAATGAAAAACTGTTTTTT. It specifies CAQGGTNEKLFF. The chain carries TRBV30 and TRBJ1-4; tentative D call: TRBD1 (6 bases). Trimming stripped 8 bases from V and 1 base from J, with 8 bases between. This CDR3 region has 12 residues. The germline CDR1 and CDR2 sequences are GTSNPN and SVGIG (reference sequence).

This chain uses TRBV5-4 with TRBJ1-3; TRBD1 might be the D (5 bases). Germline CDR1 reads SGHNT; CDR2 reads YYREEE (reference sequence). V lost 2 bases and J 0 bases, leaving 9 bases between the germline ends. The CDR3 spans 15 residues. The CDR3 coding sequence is TGTGCCAGCAGCTTAGGAGGGGCCTCTGGAAACACCATATATTTT. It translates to CASSLGGASGNTIYF.

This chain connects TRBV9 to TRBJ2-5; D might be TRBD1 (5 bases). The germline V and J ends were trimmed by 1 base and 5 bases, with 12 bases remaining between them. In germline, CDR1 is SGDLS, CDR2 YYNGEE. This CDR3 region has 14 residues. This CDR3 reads CASSVRPAGETQYF. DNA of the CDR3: TGTGCCAGCAGCGTACGGCCCGCAGGGGAGACCCAGTACTTC. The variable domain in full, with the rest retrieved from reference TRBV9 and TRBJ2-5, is DSGVTQTPKHLITATGQRVTLRCSPRSGDLSVYWYQQSLDQGLQFLIQYYNGEERAKGNILERFSAQQFPDLHSELNLSSLELGDSALYFCASSVRPAGETQYFGPGTRLLVL.

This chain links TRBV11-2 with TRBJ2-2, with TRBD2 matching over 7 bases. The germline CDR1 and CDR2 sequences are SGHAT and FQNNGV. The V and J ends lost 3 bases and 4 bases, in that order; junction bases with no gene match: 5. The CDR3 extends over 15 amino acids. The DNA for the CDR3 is TGTGCCAGCAGCTTTTTAGCGGGCTCCACCGGGGAGCTGTTTTTT. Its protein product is CASSFLAGSTGELFF.

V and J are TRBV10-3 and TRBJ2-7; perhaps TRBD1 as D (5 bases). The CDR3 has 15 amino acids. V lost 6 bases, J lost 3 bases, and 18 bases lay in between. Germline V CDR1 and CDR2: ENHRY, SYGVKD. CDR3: CAIRDGATSGYEQYF. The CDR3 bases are TGTGCCATCAGGGATGGGGCTACGAGTGGCTACGAGCAGTACTTC.

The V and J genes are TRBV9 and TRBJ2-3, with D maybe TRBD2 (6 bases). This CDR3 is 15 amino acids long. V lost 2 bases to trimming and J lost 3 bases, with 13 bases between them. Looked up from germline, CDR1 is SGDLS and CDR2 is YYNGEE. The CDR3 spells CASSVPLSGTDTQYF. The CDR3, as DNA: TGTGCCAGCAGCGTCCCCCTTAGCGGTACAGATACGCAGTATTTT.

CDR3 sequence: CASSPTYNEQFF. The CDR3 DNA follows: TGTGCCAGCAGCCCTACTTACAATGAGCAGTTCTTC. This chain links TRBV6-1 with TRBJ2-1; no reliable D call. CDR3 length: 12 residues. Germline V gene sequence: CDR1 MNHNS, CDR2 SASEGT. Trimming took 6 bases from V and 4 from J, leaving 7 bases between them.

CDR3 nucleotide sequence: TGTGCCAGCAGTTTTACAGGGGGCACTGAAGCTTTCTTT. Translation: CASSFTGGTEAFF. The chain is built from TRBV6-2 or TRBV6-3 and TRBJ1-1; 8 bases are a match to TRBD1. With 4 bases clipped from V and 4 bases from J, the junction kept 2 bases outside the gene matches. The CDR3 runs 13 residues. The germline gives CDR1 MNHEY, CDR2 SVGEGT.

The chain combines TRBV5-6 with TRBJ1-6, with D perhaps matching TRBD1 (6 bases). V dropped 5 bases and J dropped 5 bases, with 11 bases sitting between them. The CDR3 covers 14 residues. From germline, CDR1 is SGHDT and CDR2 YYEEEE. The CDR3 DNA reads TGTGCCAGCAGGAGAGGACAGAATAATTCACCCCTCCACTTT. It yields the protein CASRRGQNNSPLHF.

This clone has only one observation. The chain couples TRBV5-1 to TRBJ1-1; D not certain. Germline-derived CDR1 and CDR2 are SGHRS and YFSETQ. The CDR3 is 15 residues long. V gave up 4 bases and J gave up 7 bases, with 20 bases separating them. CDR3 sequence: CASSALSGGMGEAFF. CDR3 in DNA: TGCGCCAGCAGCGCCCTATCGGGCGGGATGGGTGAAGCTTTCTTT.